The present entry profiles one TCR beta chain with its context. Deletions cut 5 bases from V and 0 bases from J, with 22 bases between. The CDR3 covers 19 residues. From germline, CDR1 is MDHEN and CDR2 SYDVKM. The data stem from a study of T cells after posttransplantation cyclophosphamide. Methotrexate plus calcineurin inhibitor accompanied controls' myeloablative marrow transplants; sampling was 1 year later. Data came from immunoSEQ multiplex PCR; TCRdb stores just in-frame clones and leaves some out. The top ten clones hold 25% to 30% of a sample with roughly 17,000 clones, around 84% of them seen once.

The chain uses TRBV28 and TRBJ1-4; perhaps TRBD1 as D (6 bases). Sequencing used PBMCs, obtained after allogeneic stem cell transplant with calcineurin inhibitor and methotrexate. The TCR originated in a female patient aged 18-29 years who received an allogeneic stem cell transplant from an unrelated donor, was CMV-positive, and had acute and chronic GVHD. Some T cells may be supplied by the graft donor. The CDR3 sequence is CASSTYRAGAFATNEKLFF. The CDR3 DNA follows: TGTGCCAGCAGTACCTACAGGGCGGGAGCATTTGCAACTAATGAAAAACTGTTTTTT.